This T cell receptor beta chain came from a study of tumor and adjacent non-tumor tissue in lung cancer. As regards this clonotype: Its specificity is not known. Its ends do not fully match the called genes, so a read error is possible.

General study findings and limits: Tumor TCR diversity, when higher, was linked to shorter survival.

RNA was extracted from bulk tissue without any cell sorting. Newly diagnosed lung cancer patients had thoracic surgery in China, August–late 2014, without prior chemotherapy. TCRbeta libraries were built with three rounds of nested PCR, modified from ARM-PCR. TCRdb redid the calling of the multiplex PCR reads with MiXCR, one entry per CDR3 protein. The sample has approximately 75,000 distinct CDR3 sequences, roughly 80% seen once. The specimen sequenced was lung tumor tissue. The TCR sequence derives from a woman in her forties or fifties with non-small cell lung cancer.

The CDR3 spells CASSLERGQGAYSPTYTQYF. In DNA form, the CDR3 reads TGTGCCAGCAGCTTGGAGCGGGGACAGGGAGCTTATTCCCCCACATATACGCAGTATTTT. The V and J genes are TRBV5-6 and TRBJ2-3, with 9 nucleotides matching TRBD1. The CDR3 consists of 20 residues. The germline gives CDR1 SGHDT, CDR2 YYEEEE.